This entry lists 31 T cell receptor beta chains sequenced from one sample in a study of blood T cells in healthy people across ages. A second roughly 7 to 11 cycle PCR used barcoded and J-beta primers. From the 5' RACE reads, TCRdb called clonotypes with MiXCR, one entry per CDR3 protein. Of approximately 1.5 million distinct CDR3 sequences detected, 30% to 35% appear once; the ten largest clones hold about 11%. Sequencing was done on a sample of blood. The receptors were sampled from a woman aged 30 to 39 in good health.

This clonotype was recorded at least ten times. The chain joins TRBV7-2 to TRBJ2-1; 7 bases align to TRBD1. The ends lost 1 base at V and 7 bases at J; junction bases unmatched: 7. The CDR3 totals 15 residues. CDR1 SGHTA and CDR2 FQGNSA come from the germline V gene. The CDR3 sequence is CASSLGGGIGNEQFF. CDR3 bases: TGTGCCAGCAGCTTAGGAGGGGGCATAGGTAATGAGCAGTTCTTC.

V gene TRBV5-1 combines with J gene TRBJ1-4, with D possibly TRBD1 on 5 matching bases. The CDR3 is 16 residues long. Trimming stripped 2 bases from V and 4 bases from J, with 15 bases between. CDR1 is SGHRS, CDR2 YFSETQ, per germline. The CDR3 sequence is CASSLSSGALNEKLFF. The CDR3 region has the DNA TGCGCCAGCAGCTTATCTTCCGGGGCCCTTAATGAAAAACTGTTTTTT. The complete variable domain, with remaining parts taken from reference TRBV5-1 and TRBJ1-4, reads KAGVTQTPRYLIKTRGQQVTLSCSPISGHRSVSWYQQTPGQGLQFLFEYFSETQRNKGNFPGRFSGRQFSNSRSEMNVSTLELGDSALYLCASSLSSGALNEKLFFGSGTQLSVL.

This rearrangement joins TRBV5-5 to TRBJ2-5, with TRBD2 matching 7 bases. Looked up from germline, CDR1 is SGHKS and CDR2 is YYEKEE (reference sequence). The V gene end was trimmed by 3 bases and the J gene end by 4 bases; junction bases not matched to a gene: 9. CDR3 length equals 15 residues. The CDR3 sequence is CASSSPRDYLETQYF. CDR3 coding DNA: TGTGCCAGCAGCTCTCCCCGGGACTACCTAGAGACCCAGTACTTC.

The CDR3 spells CASSTTGTLYGYTF. CDR3 DNA sequence: TGTGCCAGCAGCACTACCGGGACACTTTATGGCTACACCTTC. J is TRBJ1-2 and V is TRBV9; D may be TRBD1 (6 bases). Germline CDR1 is SGDLS and CDR2 is YYNGEE. V gave up 4 bases and J gave up 5 bases, with 15 bases separating them. This CDR3 spans 14 amino acids. Full variable domain (outside the CDR3, taken from reference TRBV9 and TRBJ1-2): DSGVTQTPKHLITATGQRVTLRCSPRSGDLSVYWYQQSLDQGLQFLIQYYNGEERAKGNILERFSAQQFPDLHSELNLSSLELGDSALYFCASSTTGTLYGYTFGSGTRLTVV.

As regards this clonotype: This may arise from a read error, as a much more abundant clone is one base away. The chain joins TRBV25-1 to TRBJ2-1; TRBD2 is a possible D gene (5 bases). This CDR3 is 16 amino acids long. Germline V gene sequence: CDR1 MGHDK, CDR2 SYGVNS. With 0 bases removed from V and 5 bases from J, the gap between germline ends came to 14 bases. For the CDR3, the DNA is TGTGCCAGCAGTGAATATGGCCTAGCCGTCCACAATGAGCAGTTCTTC. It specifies CASSEYGLAVHNEQFF.

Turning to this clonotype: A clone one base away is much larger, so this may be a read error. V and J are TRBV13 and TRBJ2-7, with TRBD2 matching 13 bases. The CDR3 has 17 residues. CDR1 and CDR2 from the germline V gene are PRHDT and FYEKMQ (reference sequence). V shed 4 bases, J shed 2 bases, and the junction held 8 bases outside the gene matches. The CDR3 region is CASSSTVGTSGTYEQYF. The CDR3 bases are TGTGCCAGCAGCTCAACCGTGGGGACTAGCGGGACCTACGAGCAGTACTTC.

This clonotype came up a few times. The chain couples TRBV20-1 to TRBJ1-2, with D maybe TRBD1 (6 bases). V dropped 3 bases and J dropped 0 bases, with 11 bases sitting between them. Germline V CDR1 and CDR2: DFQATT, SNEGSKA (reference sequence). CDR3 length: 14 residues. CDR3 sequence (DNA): TGCAGTGCTAGCAGGGGACAAGCTAACTATGGCTACACCTTC. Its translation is CSASRGQANYGYTF.

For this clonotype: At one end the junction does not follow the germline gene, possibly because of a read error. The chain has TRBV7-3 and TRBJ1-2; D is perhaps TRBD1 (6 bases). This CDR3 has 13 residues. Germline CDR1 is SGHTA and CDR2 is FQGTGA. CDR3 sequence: CTSSSPGEHGYTF. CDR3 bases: TGTACCAGCAGCTCCCCAGGGGAACATGGCTACACCTTC. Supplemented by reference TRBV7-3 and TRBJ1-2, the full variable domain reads GAGVSQTPSNKVTEKGKYVELRCDPISGHTALYWYRQSLGQGPEFLIYFQGTGAADDSGLPNDRFFAVRPEGSVSTLKIQRTERGDSAVYLCTSSSPGEHGYTFGSGTRLTVV.

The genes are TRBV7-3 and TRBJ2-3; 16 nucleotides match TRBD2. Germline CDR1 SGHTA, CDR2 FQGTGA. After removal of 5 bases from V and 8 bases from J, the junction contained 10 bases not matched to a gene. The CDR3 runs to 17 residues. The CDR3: CASSPMGLAGGPGTQYF. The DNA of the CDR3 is TGTGCCAGCAGCCCGATGGGACTAGCGGGGGGGCCCGGTACGCAGTATTTT.

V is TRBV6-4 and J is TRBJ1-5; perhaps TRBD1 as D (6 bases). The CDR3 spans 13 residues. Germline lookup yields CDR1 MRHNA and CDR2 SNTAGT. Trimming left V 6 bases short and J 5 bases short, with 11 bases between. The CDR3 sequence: CASSQDRYQPQHF. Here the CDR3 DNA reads TGTGCCAGCAGCCAGGACAGATATCAGCCCCAGCATTTT.

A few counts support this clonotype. CDR3 residues: CASKTVQETQYF. The CDR3 nucleotides are TGTGCCAGCAAAACAGTTCAAGAGACCCAGTACTTC. This chain joins TRBV7-9 and TRBJ2-5; D remains unclear. Germline CDR1 SEHNR, CDR2 FQNEAQ (reference sequence). With 7 bases removed from V and 2 bases from J, the gap between germline ends came to 8 bases. The CDR3 length is 12 residues.

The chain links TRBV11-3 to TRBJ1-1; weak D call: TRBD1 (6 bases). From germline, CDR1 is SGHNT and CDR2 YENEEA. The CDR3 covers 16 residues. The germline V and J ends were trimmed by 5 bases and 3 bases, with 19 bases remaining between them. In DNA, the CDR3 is TGTGCCAGCAGCGGGGGCGGGATCCGGGGGGACACTGAAGCTTTCTTT. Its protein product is CASSGGGIRGDTEAFF.

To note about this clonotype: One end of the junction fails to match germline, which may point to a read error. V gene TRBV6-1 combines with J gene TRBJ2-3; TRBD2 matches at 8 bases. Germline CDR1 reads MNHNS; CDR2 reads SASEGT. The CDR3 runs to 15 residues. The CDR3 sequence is CASREAGAGADTQYF. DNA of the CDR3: TGTGCCAGCAGGGAAGCGGGAGCTGGGGCAGATACGCAGTATTTT.

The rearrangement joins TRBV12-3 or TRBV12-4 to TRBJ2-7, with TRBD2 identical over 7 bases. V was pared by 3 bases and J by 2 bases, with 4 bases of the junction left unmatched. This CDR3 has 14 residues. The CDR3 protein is CASSFGGIAYEQYF. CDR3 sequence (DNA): TGTGCCAGCAGTTTCGGGGGGATCGCCTACGAGCAGTACTTC.

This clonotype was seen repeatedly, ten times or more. CDR3 loop: CSVDRQGAGETQYF. CDR3 DNA: TGCAGCGTCGACAGACAGGGGGCGGGAGAGACCCAGTACTTC. V usage is TRBV29-1 and J usage is TRBJ2-5; 10 nucleotides match TRBD1. Trimming removed 6 bases from V and 4 bases from J; junction bases left unmatched: 8. CDR1 is SQVTM, CDR2 ANQGSEA, per germline. The length of the CDR3 is 14 residues.

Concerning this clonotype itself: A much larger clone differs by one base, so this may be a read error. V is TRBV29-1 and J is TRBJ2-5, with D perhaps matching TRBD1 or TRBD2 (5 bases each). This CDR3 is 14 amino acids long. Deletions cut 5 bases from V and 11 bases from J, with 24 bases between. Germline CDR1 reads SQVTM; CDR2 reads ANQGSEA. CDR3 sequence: CSVTSRISGLGQYF. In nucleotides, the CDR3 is TGCAGCGTTACCAGCAGGATATCGGGGCTTGGGCAGTACTTC.

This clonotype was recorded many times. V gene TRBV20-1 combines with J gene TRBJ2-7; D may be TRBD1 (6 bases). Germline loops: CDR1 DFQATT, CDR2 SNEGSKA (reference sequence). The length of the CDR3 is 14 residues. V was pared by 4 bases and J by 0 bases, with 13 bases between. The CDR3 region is CSATRTESSYEQYF. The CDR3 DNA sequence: TGCAGTGCTACCCGGACAGAGAGCTCCTACGAGCAGTACTTC.

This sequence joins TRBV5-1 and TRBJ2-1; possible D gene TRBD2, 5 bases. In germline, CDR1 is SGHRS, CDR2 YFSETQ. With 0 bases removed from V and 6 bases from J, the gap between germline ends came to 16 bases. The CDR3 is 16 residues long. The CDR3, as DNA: TGCGCCAGCAGCTTGGTTCTGACCGGGGTCGGCAATGAGCAGTTCTTC. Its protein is CASSLVLTGVGNEQFF.

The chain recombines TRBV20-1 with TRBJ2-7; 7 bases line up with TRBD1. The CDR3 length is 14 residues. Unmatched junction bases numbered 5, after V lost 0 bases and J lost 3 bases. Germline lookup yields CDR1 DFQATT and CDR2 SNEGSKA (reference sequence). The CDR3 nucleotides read TGCAGTGCTAGAGAAGTAGGGGGCGGCTACGAGCAGTACTTC. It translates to CSAREVGGGYEQYF.

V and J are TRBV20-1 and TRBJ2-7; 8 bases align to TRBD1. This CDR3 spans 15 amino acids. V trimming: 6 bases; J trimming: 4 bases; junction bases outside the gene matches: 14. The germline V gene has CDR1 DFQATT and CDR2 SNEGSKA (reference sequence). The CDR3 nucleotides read TGCAGTGCCCATGAAGGTGGGACAGGCGTGTACGAGCAGTACTTC. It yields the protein CSAHEGGTGVYEQYF.

The CDR3 reads CASSSDRLDTEAFF. The CDR3, as DNA: TGTGCCAGCAGCTCCGACAGGTTAGACACTGAAGCTTTCTTT. The chain combines TRBV7-8 with TRBJ1-1; TRBD1 might be the D (6 bases). This CDR3 has 14 amino acids. Looked up from germline, CDR1 is SGHVS and CDR2 is FQNEAQ. V lost 4 bases and J 3 bases, leaving 12 bases between the germline ends.

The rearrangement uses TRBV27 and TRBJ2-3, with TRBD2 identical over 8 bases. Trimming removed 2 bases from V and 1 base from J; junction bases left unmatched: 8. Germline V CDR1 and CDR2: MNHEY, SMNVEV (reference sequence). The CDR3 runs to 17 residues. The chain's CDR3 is CASSLGVVAGRTDTQYF. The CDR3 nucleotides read TGTGCCAGCAGTTTAGGGGTGGTAGCGGGACGCACAGATACGCAGTATTTT.

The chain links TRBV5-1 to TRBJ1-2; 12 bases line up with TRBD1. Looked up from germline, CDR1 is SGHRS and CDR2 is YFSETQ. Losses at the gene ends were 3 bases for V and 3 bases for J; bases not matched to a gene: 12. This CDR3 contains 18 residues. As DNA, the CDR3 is TGCGCCAGCAGCTCATCCGGGACAGGGGGCATGTACTACTATGGCTACACCTTC. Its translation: CASSSSGTGGMYYYGYTF.

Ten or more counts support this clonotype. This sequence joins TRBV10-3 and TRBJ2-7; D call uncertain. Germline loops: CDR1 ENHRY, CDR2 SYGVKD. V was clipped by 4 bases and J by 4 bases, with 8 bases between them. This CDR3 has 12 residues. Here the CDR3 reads CAISAQSYEQYF. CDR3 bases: TGTGCCATCAGTGCACAGTCATACGAGCAGTACTTC.

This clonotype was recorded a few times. DNA of the CDR3: TGTGCCAGCAGCCGAGGGGGGACTAGTGTTGAGCAGTTCTTC. This translates into CASSRGGTSVEQFF. V gene TRBV13 combines with J gene TRBJ2-1, with TRBD2 matching 8 bases. The CDR3 loop spans 14 amino acids. Per the germline V gene, CDR1 is PRHDT and CDR2 is FYEKMQ (reference sequence). V shed 5 bases and J 9 bases; nucleotides not matched to a gene: 9. The full variable domain, in which reference TRBV13 and TRBJ2-1 provide the parts outside the CDR3, is AAGVIQSPRHLIKEKRETATLKCYPIPRHDTVYWYQQGPGQDPQFLISFYEKMQSDKGSIPDRFSAQQFSDYHSELNMSSLELGDSALYFCASSRGGTSVEQFFGPGTRLTVL.

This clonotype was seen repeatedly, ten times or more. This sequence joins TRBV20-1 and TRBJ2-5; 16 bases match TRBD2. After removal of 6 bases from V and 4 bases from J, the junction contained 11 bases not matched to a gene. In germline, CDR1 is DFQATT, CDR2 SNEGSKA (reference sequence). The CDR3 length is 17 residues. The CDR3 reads CSAPFPGLAGGRETQYF. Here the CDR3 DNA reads TGCAGTGCCCCCTTCCCGGGACTAGCGGGGGGGCGAGAGACCCAGTACTTC.

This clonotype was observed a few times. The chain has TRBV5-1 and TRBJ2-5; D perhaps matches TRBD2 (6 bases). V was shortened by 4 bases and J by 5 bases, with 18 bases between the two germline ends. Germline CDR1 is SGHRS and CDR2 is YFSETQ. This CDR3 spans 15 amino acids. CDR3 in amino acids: CASSGASPGGETQYF. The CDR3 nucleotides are TGCGCCAGCAGCGGGGCCTCGCCAGGAGGGGAGACCCAGTACTTC.

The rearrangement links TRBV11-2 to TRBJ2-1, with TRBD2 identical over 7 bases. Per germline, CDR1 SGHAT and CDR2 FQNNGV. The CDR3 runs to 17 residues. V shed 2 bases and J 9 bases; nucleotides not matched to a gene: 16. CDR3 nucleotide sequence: TGTGCCAGCAGCTTAACGGTAACGGGAGGAGGTTTAGGTGAGCAGTTCTTC. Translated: CASSLTVTGGGLGEQFF.

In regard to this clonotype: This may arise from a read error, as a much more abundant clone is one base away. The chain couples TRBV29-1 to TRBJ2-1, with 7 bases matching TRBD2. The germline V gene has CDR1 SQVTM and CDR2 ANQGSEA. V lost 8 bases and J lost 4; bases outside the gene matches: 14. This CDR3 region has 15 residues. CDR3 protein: CSSPYGLAGYNEQFF. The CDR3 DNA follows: TGCAGCTCCCCATACGGGTTAGCGGGTTACAATGAGCAGTTCTTC.

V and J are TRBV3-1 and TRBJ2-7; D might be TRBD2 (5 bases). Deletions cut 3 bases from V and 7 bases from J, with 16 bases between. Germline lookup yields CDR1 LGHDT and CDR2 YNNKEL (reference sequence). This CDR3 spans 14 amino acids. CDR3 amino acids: CASSQSGLSREQYF. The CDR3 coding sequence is TGTGCCAGCAGCCAGAGCGGCCTCTCGAGGGAGCAGTACTTC.

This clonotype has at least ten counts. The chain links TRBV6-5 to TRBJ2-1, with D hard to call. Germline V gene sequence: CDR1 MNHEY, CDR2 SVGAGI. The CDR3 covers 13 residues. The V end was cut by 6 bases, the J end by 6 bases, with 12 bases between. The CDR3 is CASSRGRSNEQFF. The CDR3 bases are TGTGCCAGCAGCCGTGGTCGATCCAATGAGCAGTTCTTC.